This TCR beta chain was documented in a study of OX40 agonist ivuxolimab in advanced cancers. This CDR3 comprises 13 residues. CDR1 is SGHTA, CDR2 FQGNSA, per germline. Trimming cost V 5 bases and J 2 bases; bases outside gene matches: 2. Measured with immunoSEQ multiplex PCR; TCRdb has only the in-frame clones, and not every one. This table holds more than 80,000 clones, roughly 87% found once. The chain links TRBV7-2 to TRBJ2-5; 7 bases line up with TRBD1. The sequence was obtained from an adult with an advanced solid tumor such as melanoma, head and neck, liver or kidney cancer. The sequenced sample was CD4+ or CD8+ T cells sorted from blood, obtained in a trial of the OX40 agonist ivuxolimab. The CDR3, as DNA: TGTGCCAGCAGCGCACAGGGGCAAGAGACCCAGTACTTC. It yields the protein CASSAQGQETQYF.